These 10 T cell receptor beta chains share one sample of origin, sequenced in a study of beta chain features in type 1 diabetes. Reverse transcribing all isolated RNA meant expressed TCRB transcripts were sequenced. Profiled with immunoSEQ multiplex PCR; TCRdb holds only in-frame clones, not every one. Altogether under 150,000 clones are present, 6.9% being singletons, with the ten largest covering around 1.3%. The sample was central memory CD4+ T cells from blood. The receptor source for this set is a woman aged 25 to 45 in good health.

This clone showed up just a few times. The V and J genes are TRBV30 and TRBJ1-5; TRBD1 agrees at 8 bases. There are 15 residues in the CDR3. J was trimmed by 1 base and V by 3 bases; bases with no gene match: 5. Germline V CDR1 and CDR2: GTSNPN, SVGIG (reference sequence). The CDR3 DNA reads TGTGCCTGGAGGGAGGGACAGGAGAGCAATCAGCCCCAGCATTTT. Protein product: CAWREGQESNQPQHF.

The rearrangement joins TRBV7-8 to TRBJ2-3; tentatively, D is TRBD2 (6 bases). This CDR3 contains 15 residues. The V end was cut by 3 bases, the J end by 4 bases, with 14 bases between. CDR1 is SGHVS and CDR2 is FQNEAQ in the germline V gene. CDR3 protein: CASSLVGTPPDTQYF. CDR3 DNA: TGTGCCAGCAGCTTGGTGGGGACTCCGCCAGATACGCAGTATTTT.

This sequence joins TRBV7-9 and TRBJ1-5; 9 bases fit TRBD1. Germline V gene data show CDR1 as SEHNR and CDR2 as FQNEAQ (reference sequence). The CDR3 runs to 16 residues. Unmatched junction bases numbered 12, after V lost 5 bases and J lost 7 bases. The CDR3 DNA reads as TGTGCCAGCAGCCGAAGTGGACAGGGGAGTAGGCAGCCCCAGCATTTT. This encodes CASSRSGQGSRQPQHF.

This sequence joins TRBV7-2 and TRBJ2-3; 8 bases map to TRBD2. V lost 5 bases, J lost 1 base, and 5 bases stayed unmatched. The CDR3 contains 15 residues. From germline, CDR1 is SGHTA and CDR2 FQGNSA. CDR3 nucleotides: TGTGCCAGCAGCCTGGGACTAGTGGGCACAGATACGCAGTATTTT. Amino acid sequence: CASSLGLVGTDTQYF.

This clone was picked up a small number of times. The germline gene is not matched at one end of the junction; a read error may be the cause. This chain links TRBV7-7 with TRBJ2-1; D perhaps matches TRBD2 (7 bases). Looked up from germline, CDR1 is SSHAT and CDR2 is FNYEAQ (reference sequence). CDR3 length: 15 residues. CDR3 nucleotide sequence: TGTGCTAGCAGCTTAGAAGGGGGAGGGCCTGGTGAGCAGTTCTTC. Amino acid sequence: CASSLEGGGPGEQFF.

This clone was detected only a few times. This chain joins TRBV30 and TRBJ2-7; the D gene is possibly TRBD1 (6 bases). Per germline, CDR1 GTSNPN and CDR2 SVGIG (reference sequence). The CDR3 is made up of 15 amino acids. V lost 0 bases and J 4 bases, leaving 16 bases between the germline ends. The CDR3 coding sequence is TGTGCCTGGAGTGTAGGGTCAGGGGATATGTACGAGCAGTACTTC. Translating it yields CAWSVGSGDMYEQYF.

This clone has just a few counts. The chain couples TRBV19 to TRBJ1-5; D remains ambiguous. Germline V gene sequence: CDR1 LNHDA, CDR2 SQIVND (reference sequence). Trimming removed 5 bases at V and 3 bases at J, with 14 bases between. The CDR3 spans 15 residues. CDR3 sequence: CASSSPDILNQPQHF. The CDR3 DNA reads TGTGCCAGTAGTTCACCCGACATACTCAATCAGCCCCAGCATTTT.

CDR3 nucleotides: TGTGCCAGCAAAACGGGTCCACGAGGGAGCGGGGAGCTGTTTTTT. Its protein product is CASKTGPRGSGELFF. The V gene is TRBV2, the J gene TRBJ2-2; tentatively, D is TRBD2 (5 bases). Trimming took off 7 bases at V and 7 bases at J, with 19 bases between the two ends. CDR1 is SNHLY, CDR2 FYNNEI, per germline. This CDR3 is built from 15 residues.

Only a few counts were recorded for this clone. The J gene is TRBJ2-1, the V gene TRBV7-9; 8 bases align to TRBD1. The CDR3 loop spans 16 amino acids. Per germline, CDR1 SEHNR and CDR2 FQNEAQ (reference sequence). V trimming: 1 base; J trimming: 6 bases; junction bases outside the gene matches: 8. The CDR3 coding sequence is TGTGCCAGCAGCTTAGTAAATTCAGGGGGCCTCAATGAGCAGTTCTTC. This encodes CASSLVNSGGLNEQFF.

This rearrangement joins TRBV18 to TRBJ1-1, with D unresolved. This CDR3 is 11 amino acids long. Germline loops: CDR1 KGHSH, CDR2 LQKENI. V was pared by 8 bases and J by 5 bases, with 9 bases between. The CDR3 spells CASGGATEAFF. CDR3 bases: TGTGCCAGCGGAGGTGCGACTGAAGCTTTCTTT. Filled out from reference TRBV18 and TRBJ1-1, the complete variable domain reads NAGVMQNPRHLVRRRGQEARLRCSPMKGHSHVYWYRQLPEEGLKFMVYLQKENIIDESGMPKERFSAEFPKEGPSILRIQQVVRGDSAAYFCASGGATEAFFGQGTRLTVV.